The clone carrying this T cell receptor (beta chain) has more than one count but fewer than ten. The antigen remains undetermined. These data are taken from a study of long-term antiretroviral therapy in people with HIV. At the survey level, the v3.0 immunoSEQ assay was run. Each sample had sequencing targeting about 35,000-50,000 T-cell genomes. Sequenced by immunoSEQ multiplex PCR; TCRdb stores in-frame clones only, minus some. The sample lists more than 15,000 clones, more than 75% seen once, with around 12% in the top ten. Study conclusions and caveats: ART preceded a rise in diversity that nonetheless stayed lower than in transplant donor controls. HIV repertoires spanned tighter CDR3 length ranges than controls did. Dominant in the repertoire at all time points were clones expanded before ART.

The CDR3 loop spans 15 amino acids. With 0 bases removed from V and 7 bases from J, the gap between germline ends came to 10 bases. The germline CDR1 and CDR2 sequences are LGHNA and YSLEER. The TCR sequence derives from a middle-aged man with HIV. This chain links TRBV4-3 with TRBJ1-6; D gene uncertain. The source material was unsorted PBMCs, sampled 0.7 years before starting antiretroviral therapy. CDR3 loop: CASSQDGSGNSPLHF. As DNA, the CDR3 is TGCGCCAGCAGCCAAGATGGATCGGGGAATTCACCCCTCCACTTT.